The 29 T cell receptor beta chains below come from one sample, sequenced in a study of identical twins. MiXCR, applied by TCRdb to the 5' RACE reads, yields one record per CDR3 protein. Here the sample spans hundreds of thousands of distinct CDR3 sequences, around 6% being singletons. The sequenced sample consisted of naive T cells sorted from blood. The receptors were gathered from a man aged 18 to 29 in good health.

This clonotype was found a few times. The chain couples TRBV5-1 to TRBJ2-1, with D maybe TRBD2 (6 bases). With 5 bases removed from V and 10 bases from J, the gap between germline ends came to 22 bases. This CDR3 is built from 15 residues. CDR1 SGHRS and CDR2 YFSETQ come from the germline V gene. CDR3 sequence (DNA): TGCGCCAGCAGTTCGGCTCATACTAGCTCCCGGGAGCAGTTCTTC. Encoded protein: CASSSAHTSSREQFF.

This clonotype was found many times. The J gene is TRBJ2-5, the V gene TRBV27; D is ambiguous. V was shortened by 2 bases and J by 12 bases, with 16 bases between the two germline ends. The CDR3 covers 13 residues. Germline assignment: CDR1 MNHEY and CDR2 SMNVEV (reference sequence). DNA of the CDR3: TGTGCCAGCAGTTTAAGTATTTTCGTGCCGGAGTACTTC. This gives the protein CASSLSIFVPEYF.

This clonotype was counted at least ten times. The chain has TRBV27 and TRBJ2-2; the match to TRBD2 covers 9 bases. Germline-derived CDR1 and CDR2 are MNHEY and SMNVEV (reference sequence). The CDR3 has 16 residues. With V trimmed by 3 bases and J by 4 bases, 6 bases remained unmatched. The DNA of the CDR3 is TGTGCCAGCAGTTTCCAGGGACTAGCAGGCACCGGGGAGCTGTTTTTT. Its protein is CASSFQGLAGTGELFF.

This clonotype has a count of ten or more. In nucleotides, the CDR3 is TGTGCCAGCACCGTCCCGGGGGGGGGTAACATTCAGTACTTC. Protein: CASTVPGGGNIQYF. The gene calls are TRBV6-1 and TRBJ2-4, with 8 positions matching TRBD2. Trimming cost V 7 bases and J 7 bases; bases outside gene matches: 9. The CDR3 has 14 residues. Germline-derived CDR1 and CDR2 are MNHNS and SASEGT.

The rearrangement uses TRBV11-2 and TRBJ1-2; TRBD1 aligns across 7 bases. The CDR3 is 15 amino acids. After removal of 2 bases from V and 7 bases from J, the junction contained 10 bases not matched to a gene. Germline CDR1 is SGHAT and CDR2 is FQNNGV. The CDR3 DNA sequence: TGTGCCAGCAGCTTATTTCAGGGGGATCTCGGTGGCTACACCTTC. Protein: CASSLFQGDLGGYTF.

There are a few counts of this clonotype. The chain carries TRBV29-1 and TRBJ2-3, with no clear D. The germline V gene has CDR1 SQVTM and CDR2 ANQGSEA. V was clipped by 7 bases and J by 0 bases, with 11 bases between them. This CDR3 is 13 amino acids long. CDR3 residues: CSGRFVSTDTQYF. The CDR3 region has the DNA TGCAGCGGCCGGTTCGTTAGCACAGATACGCAGTATTTT.

This clonotype was counted a few times. A junction boundary mismatches the germline segment, possibly from a read error. The CDR3 loop reads CASSQGVGGLGVF. In DNA form, the CDR3 reads TGTGCCAGCAGCCAAGGGGTAGGGGGACTTGGCGTCTTC. This chain joins TRBV14 and TRBJ2-1; possibly TRBD1 or TRBD2 for D (6 bases each). CDR3 size: 13 residues. The V gene's germline CDR1 is SGHDN and CDR2 FVKESK.

This clonotype was seen repeatedly, ten times or more. The gene calls are TRBV29-1 and TRBJ2-5; the D gene is possibly TRBD1 (6 bases). The CDR3 sequence is 15 residues long. The germline CDR1 and CDR2 sequences are SQVTM and ANQGSEA. V gave up 0 bases and J gave up 2 bases, with 13 bases separating them. CDR3 residues: CSVEDLFRGQETQYF. CDR3 sequence (DNA): TGCAGCGTTGAAGATCTTTTCAGGGGTCAAGAGACCCAGTACTTC.

This clonotype has a handful of counts. The chain has TRBV12-3 or TRBV12-4 and TRBJ2-5; maybe TRBD2 (6 bases). CDR3 size: 17 residues. V was cut by 0 bases and J by 0 bases, with 14 bases left in between. CDR3: CASSLALPGEYQETQYF. CDR3 bases: TGTGCCAGCAGTTTAGCACTACCGGGAGAGTACCAAGAGACCCAGTACTTC.

Ten or more counts support this clonotype. The J gene is TRBJ2-2, the V gene TRBV20-1, with 16 bases lining up with TRBD2. CDR1 is DFQATT, CDR2 SNEGSKA, per germline (reference sequence). Trimming removed 6 bases from V and 4 bases from J; junction bases left unmatched: 8. The CDR3 totals 17 residues. DNA for the CDR3: TGCAGTGCGTCGGGACTAGCGGGAGGGCACGGCACCGGGGAGCTGTTTTTT. Protein sequence: CSASGLAGGHGTGELFF.

This chain links TRBV18 with TRBJ1-4, with a weak D call TRBD1 (5 bases). Trimming stripped 4 bases from V and 4 bases from J, with 13 bases between. The CDR3 length is 15 residues. The germline gives CDR1 KGHSH, CDR2 LQKENI. CDR3 DNA: TGTGCCAGCTCACGGCGGGGCAGGGTTAATGAAAAACTGTTTTTT. It codes for CASSRRGRVNEKLFF.

This clonotype was seen at least ten times. V is TRBV7-2 and J is TRBJ2-2; 9 bases are a match to TRBD2. Germline assignment: CDR1 SGHTA and CDR2 FQGNSA. This CDR3 contains 15 residues. The trim removed 5 bases at V and 1 base at J, leaving 2 bases unmatched. The CDR3 here is CASSVSGRNTGELFF. The CDR3, as DNA: TGTGCCAGCAGCGTTAGCGGGAGGAACACCGGGGAGCTGTTTTTT. Variable domain in full (rest from reference TRBV7-2 and TRBJ2-2): GAGVSQSPSNKVTEKGKDVELRCDPISGHTALYWYRQSLGQGLEFLIYFQGNSAPDKSGLPSDRFSAERTGGSVSTLTIQRTQQEDSAVYLCASSVSGRNTGELFFGEGSRLTVL.

In nucleotides, the CDR3 is TGCGCCAGCAGCGTCCGGGACATAAGCTCCTACAATGAGCAGTTCTTC. Translating it yields CASSVRDISSYNEQFF. The chain recombines TRBV5-1 with TRBJ2-1; TRBD1 might be the D (6 bases). This CDR3 comprises 16 residues. V dropped 4 bases and J dropped 0 bases, with 14 bases sitting between them. Germline V gene lookup returns CDR1 SGHRS and CDR2 YFSETQ.

The table lists this clonotype with many counts. The chain uses TRBV5-5 and TRBJ1-1, with D possibly matching TRBD1 (5 bases). The CDR3 is 14 amino acids. The V end lost 4 bases, the J end lost 1 base, and 11 bases lay between the germline ends. The germline V gene encodes CDR1 SGHKS and CDR2 YYEKEE (reference sequence). The CDR3 bases are TGTGCCAGCAGCCCCGGGGCCCAGAACACTGAAGCTTTCTTT. Translation: CASSPGAQNTEAFF. Filled out from reference TRBV5-5 and TRBJ1-1, the complete variable domain reads DAGVTQSPTHLIKTRGQQVTLRCSPISGHKSVSWYQQVLGQGPQFIFQYYEKEERGRGNFPDRFSARQFPNYSSELNVNALLLGDSALYLCASSPGAQNTEAFFGQGTRLTVV.

This clonotype appeared once. At one end, the junction sequence differs from germline, possibly due to a read error. This rearrangement joins TRBV7-9 to TRBJ2-1; 8 bases fit TRBD2. Germline V CDR1 and CDR2: SEHNR, FQNEAQ (reference sequence). This CDR3 is built from 16 residues. CDR3 protein: CASSGPRGGLVNERFF. CDR3 nucleotides: TGTGCCAGCAGCGGCCCCCGGGGGGGACTAGTGAATGAGCGGTTCTTC. The full variable domain, in which reference TRBV7-9 and TRBJ2-1 provide the parts outside the CDR3, is DTGVSQNPRHKITKRGQNVTFRCDPISEHNRLYWYRQTLGQGPEFLTYFQNEAQLEKSRLLSDRFSAERPKGSFSTLEIQRTEQGDSAMYLCASSGPRGGLVNERFFGPGTRLTVL.

This sequence joins TRBV24-1 and TRBJ2-2; D may correspond to TRBD1 or TRBD2 (5 bases each). The V and J ends lost 4 bases and 6 bases respectively, with 20 bases between them. The germline gives CDR1 KGHDR, CDR2 SFDVKD. This CDR3 is 17 amino acids long. The CDR3 DNA is TGTGCCACCAGTGACCCCCTAGCAGGCGTGGGGGCCGGGGAGCTGTTTTTT. Protein sequence: CATSDPLAGVGAGELFF.

This clonotype was observed a handful of times. V and J are TRBV4-3 and TRBJ1-5; TRBD1 might be the D (5 bases). This CDR3 contains 14 residues. Germline V CDR1 and CDR2: LGHNA, YSLEER. V was pared by 4 bases and J by 3 bases, with 10 bases between. CDR3 protein: CASSPGRINQPQHF. The CDR3 DNA reads TGCGCCAGCAGCCCGGGACGGATCAATCAGCCCCAGCATTTT.

This clonotype appeared many times. The chain joins TRBV10-3 to TRBJ2-1; 7 bases are a match to TRBD2. The CDR3 has 17 amino acids. The trim removed 4 bases at V and 5 bases at J, leaving 14 bases unmatched. Germline V gene lookup returns CDR1 ENHRY and CDR2 SYGVKD. The CDR3 sequence: CAISVTGTTGLNNEQFF. As DNA, the CDR3 is TGTGCCATCAGTGTGACCGGGACTACCGGTTTAAACAATGAGCAGTTCTTC.

The sample holds many counts of this clonotype. This sequence joins TRBV6-5 and TRBJ1-5, with D unclear. From germline, CDR1 is MNHEY and CDR2 SVGAGI. Trimming pared 4 bases from V and 4 bases from J, leaving 11 bases between. The CDR3 runs 14 residues. The CDR3: CASSSGSENQPQHF. In nucleotides, the CDR3 is TGTGCCAGCAGTTCGGGCTCTGAAAATCAGCCCCAGCATTTT.

This clonotype came up many times. This chain's CDR3 is CASSSGLGLGEQFF. The CDR3 bases are TGTGCCAGCAGTTCGGGACTAGGATTAGGTGAGCAGTTCTTC. The chain uses TRBV27 and TRBJ2-1; TRBD2 aligns across 8 bases. V shed 4 bases, J shed 9 bases, and the junction held 8 bases outside the gene matches. The CDR3 runs 14 residues. Per the germline V gene, CDR1 is MNHEY and CDR2 is SMNVEV (reference sequence).

The chain combines TRBV27 with TRBJ2-4; D might be TRBD1 or TRBD2, each matching 5 bases. The CDR3 loop spans 14 amino acids. Trimming removed 6 bases at V and 3 bases at J, with 12 bases between. Germline CDR1 is MNHEY and CDR2 is SMNVEV (reference sequence). The CDR3 coding sequence is TGTGCCAGCAGCCCCCGGGGCCACAAAAACATTCAGTACTTC. Protein: CASSPRGHKNIQYF.

This clonotype showed up just a few times. The V gene is TRBV20-1, the J gene TRBJ2-1; perhaps TRBD2 as D (6 bases). The germline gives CDR1 DFQATT, CDR2 SNEGSKA (reference sequence). Trimming took off 3 bases at V and 3 bases at J, with 9 bases between the two ends. The CDR3 runs 13 residues. The CDR3 DNA is TGCAGTGCTAGCCGGGACTTCTACAATGAGCAGTTCTTC. Translated: CSASRDFYNEQFF.

The table lists this clonotype with many counts. This chain uses TRBV9 with TRBJ2-2, with D perhaps matching TRBD2 (6 bases). CDR3 length: 14 amino acids. V lost 1 base to trimming and J lost 9 bases, with 13 bases between them. Germline CDR1 and CDR2: SGDLS and YYNGEE. CDR3 region: CASSVRGGTRELFF. In DNA, the CDR3 is TGTGCCAGCAGCGTACGGGGCGGGACCCGGGAGCTGTTTTTT.

The chain carries TRBV24-1 and TRBJ2-3; 7 nucleotides line up with TRBD1. Trimming cost V 3 bases and J 6 bases; bases outside gene matches: 11. Germline V lookup: CDR1 KGHDR, CDR2 SFDVKD. The CDR3 is 16 amino acids. Here the CDR3 reads CATSDTGTEKYDTQYF. In DNA form, the CDR3 reads TGTGCCACCAGTGATACCGGGACAGAAAAATACGATACGCAGTATTTT.

V and J are TRBV27 and TRBJ1-1; no clear D. The V and J ends lost 3 bases and 3 bases respectively, with 8 bases between them. CDR1 and CDR2 from the germline V gene are MNHEY and SMNVEV (reference sequence). This CDR3 is built from 13 residues. The CDR3 DNA reads as TGTGCCAGCAGTTTGGGCAGGCACACTGAAGCTTTCTTT. This translates into CASSLGRHTEAFF.

Only a few counts were recorded for this clonotype. The chain is built from TRBV5-4 and TRBJ2-5; perhaps TRBD1 as D (6 bases). Trimming cost V 0 bases and J 12 bases, with 12 bases left between them. Germline-derived CDR1 and CDR2 are SGHNT and YYREEE (reference sequence). The CDR3 loop spans 12 amino acids. The CDR3 region has the DNA TGTGCCAGCAGCTTGGTGGGGGCTGGAGAGTACTTC. This codes for CASSLVGAGEYF.

As DNA, the CDR3 is TGTGCCAGCATCACATCATCTGGAAACACCATATATTTT. Protein product: CASITSSGNTIYF. V and J are TRBV12-3 or TRBV12-4 and TRBJ1-3; D uncertain. CDR3 length: 13 residues. The germline V and J ends were trimmed by 7 bases and 1 base, with 8 bases remaining between them.

This clonotype was counted at least ten times. The rearrangement joins TRBV29-1 to TRBJ2-1; TRBD2 aligns across 7 bases. Germline CDR1 and CDR2: SQVTM and ANQGSEA. CDR3 length: 14 amino acids. V trimming: 2 bases; J trimming: 5 bases; junction bases outside the gene matches: 6. CDR3 sequence (DNA): TGCAGCGTTGAACGTCAGGCGGGAGACAATGAGCAGTTCTTC. It is translated as CSVERQAGDNEQFF.

This clonotype turned up a few times. CDR3 nucleotides: TGTGCCAGCAGCCGGGACATGACCGGGGAGCTGTTTTTT. It codes for CASSRDMTGELFF. This sequence joins TRBV7-9 and TRBJ2-2, with D tentatively TRBD1 (6 bases). The V and J ends lost 5 bases and 5 bases respectively, with 9 bases between them. Germline V gene lookup returns CDR1 SEHNR and CDR2 FQNEAQ (reference sequence). The CDR3 totals 13 residues.